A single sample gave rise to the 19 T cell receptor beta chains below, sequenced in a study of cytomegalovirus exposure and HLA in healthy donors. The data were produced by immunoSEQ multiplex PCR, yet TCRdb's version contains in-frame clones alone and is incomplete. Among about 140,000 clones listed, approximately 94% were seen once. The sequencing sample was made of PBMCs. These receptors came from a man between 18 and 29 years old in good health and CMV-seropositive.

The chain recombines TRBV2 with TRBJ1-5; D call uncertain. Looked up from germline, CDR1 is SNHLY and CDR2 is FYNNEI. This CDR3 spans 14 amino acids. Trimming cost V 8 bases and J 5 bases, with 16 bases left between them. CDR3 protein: CASAFGGSDQPQHF. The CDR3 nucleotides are TGTGCCAGCGCTTTCGGAGGGAGCGATCAGCCCCAGCATTTT.

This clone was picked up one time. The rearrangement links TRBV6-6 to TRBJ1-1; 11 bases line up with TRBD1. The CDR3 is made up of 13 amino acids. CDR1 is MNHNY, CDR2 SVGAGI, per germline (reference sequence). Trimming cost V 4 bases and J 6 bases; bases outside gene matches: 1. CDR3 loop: CASSSGQGAEAFF. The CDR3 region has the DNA TGTGCCAGCAGTTCGGGACAGGGGGCTGAAGCTTTCTTT.

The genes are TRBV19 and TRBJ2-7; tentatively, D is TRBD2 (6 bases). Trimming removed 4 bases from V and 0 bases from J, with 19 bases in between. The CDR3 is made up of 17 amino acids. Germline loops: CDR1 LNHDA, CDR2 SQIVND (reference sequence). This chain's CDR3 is CASSRTTMEVSSYEQYF. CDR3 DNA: TGTGCCAGTAGTAGGACTACAATGGAGGTTTCCTCCTACGAGCAGTACTTC. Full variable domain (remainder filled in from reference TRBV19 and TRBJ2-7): DGGITQSPKYLFRKEGQNVTLSCEQNLNHDAMYWYRQDPGQGLRLIYYSQIVNDFQKGDIAEGYSVSREKKESFPLTVTSAQKNPTAFYLCASSRTTMEVSSYEQYFGPGTRLTVT.

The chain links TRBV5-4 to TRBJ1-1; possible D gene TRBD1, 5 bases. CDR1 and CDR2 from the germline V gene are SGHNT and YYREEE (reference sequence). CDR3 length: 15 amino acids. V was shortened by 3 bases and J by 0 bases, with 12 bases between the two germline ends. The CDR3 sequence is CASSSRTDMNTEAFF. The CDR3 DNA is TGTGCCAGCAGCTCAAGGACGGACATGAACACTGAAGCTTTCTTT.

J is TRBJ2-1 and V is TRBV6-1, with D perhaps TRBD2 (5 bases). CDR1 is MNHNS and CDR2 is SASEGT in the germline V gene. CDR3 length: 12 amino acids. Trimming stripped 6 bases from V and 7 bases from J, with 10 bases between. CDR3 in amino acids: CASRERGNEQFF. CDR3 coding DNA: TGTGCCAGCAGGGAGAGAGGGAATGAGCAGTTCTTC.

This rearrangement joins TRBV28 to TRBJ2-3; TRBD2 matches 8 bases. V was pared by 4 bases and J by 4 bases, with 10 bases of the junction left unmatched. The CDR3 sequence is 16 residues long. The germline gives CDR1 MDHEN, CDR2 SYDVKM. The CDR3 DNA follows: TGTGCCAGCAGTTCCGGGGGGGAGGGCCCGGCAGATACGCAGTATTTT. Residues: CASSSGGEGPADTQYF.

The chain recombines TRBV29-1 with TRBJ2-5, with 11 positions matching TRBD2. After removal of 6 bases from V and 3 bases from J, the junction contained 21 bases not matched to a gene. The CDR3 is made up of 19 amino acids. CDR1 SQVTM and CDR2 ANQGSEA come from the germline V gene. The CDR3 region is CSVNIPRAPLLAGEETQYF. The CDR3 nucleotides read TGCAGCGTCAACATTCCCCGAGCCCCACTACTAGCGGGAGAAGAGACCCAGTACTTC.

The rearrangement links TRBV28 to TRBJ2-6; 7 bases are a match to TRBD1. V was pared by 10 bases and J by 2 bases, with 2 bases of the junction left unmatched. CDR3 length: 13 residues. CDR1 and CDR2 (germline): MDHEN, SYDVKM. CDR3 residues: CAITGAGANVLTF. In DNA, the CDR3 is TGTGCCATCACAGGGGCTGGGGCCAACGTCCTGACTTTC. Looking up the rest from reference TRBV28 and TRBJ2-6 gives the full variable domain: DVKVTQSSRYLVKRTGEKVFLECVQDMDHENMFWYRQDPGLGLRLIYFSYDVKMKEKGDIPEGYSVSREKKERFSLILESASTNQTSMYLCAITGAGANVLTFGAGSRLTVL.

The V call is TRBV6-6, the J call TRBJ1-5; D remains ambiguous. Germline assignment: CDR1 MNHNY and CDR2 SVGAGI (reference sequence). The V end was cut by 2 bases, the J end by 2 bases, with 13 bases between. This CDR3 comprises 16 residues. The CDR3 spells CASSYLAAGGNQPQHF. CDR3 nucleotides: TGTGCCAGCAGTTACCTCGCCGCGGGAGGCAATCAGCCCCAGCATTTT.

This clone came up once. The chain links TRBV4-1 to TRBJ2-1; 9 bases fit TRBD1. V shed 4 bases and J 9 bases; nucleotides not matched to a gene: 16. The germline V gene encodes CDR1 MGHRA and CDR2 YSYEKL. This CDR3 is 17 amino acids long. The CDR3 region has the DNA TGCGCCAGCAGCCCAGGAAACCGGGGGACAGGGTTGGCTGAGCAGTTCTTC. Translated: CASSPGNRGTGLAEQFF.

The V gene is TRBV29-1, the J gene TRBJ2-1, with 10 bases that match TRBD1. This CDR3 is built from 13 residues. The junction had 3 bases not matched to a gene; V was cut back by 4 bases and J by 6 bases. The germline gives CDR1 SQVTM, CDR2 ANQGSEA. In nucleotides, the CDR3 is TGCAGCGTTGGACAGGGGGCATTCAATGAGCAGTTCTTC. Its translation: CSVGQGAFNEQFF.

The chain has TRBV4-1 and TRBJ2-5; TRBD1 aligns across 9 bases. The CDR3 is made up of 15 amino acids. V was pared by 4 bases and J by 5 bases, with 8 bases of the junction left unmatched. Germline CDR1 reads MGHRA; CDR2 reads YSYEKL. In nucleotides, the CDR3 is TGCGCCAGCAGCCGTGGGACAGGGTCGGTGGAGACCCAGTACTTC. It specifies CASSRGTGSVETQYF.

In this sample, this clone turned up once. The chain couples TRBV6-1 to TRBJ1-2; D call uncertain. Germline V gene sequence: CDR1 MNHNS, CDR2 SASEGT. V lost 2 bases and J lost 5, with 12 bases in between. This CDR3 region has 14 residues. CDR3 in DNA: TGTGCCAGCAGTGAACTAGAATCGGGGTATGGCTACACCTTC. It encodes CASSELESGYGYTF.

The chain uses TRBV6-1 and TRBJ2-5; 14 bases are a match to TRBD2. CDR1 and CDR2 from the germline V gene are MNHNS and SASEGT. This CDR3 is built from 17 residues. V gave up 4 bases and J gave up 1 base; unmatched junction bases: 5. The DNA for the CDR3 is TGTGCCAGCAGTGTCGGGACTAGCGGGAGATTCCAAGAGACCCAGTACTTC. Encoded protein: CASSVGTSGRFQETQYF.

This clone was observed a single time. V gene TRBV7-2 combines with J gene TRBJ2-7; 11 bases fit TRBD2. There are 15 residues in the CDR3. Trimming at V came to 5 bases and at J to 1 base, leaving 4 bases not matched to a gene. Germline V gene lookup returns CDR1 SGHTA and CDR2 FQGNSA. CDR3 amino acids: CASSPRLAGSYEQYF. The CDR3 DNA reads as TGTGCCAGCAGCCCACGACTAGCGGGATCCTACGAGCAGTACTTC.

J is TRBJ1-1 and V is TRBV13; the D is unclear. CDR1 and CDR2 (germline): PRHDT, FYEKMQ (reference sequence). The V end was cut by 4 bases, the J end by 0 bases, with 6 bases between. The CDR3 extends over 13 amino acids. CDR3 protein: CASSWRVNTEAFF. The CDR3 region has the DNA TGTGCCAGCAGCTGGCGGGTGAACACTGAAGCTTTCTTT.

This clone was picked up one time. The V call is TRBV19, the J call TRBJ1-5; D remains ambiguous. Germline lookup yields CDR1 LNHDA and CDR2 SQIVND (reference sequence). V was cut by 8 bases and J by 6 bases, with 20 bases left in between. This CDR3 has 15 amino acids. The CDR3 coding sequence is TGTGCCAGTGGATTGCCGACTCCTCGGGGTCAGCCCCAGCATTTT. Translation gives CASGLPTPRGQPQHF.

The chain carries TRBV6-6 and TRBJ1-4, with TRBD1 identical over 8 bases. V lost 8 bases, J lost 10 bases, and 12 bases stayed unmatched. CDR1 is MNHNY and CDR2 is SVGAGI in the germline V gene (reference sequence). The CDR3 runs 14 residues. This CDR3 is CASGRGQGGRKLFF. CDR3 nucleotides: TGTGCCAGCGGACGAGGACAGGGCGGGCGAAAACTGTTTTTT.

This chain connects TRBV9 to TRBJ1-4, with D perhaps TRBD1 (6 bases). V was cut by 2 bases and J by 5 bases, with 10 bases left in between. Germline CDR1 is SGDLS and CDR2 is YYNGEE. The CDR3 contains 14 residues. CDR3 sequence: CASSVTGSNEKLFF. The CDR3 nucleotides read TGTGCCAGCAGCGTGACAGGATCGAATGAAAAACTGTTTTTT.